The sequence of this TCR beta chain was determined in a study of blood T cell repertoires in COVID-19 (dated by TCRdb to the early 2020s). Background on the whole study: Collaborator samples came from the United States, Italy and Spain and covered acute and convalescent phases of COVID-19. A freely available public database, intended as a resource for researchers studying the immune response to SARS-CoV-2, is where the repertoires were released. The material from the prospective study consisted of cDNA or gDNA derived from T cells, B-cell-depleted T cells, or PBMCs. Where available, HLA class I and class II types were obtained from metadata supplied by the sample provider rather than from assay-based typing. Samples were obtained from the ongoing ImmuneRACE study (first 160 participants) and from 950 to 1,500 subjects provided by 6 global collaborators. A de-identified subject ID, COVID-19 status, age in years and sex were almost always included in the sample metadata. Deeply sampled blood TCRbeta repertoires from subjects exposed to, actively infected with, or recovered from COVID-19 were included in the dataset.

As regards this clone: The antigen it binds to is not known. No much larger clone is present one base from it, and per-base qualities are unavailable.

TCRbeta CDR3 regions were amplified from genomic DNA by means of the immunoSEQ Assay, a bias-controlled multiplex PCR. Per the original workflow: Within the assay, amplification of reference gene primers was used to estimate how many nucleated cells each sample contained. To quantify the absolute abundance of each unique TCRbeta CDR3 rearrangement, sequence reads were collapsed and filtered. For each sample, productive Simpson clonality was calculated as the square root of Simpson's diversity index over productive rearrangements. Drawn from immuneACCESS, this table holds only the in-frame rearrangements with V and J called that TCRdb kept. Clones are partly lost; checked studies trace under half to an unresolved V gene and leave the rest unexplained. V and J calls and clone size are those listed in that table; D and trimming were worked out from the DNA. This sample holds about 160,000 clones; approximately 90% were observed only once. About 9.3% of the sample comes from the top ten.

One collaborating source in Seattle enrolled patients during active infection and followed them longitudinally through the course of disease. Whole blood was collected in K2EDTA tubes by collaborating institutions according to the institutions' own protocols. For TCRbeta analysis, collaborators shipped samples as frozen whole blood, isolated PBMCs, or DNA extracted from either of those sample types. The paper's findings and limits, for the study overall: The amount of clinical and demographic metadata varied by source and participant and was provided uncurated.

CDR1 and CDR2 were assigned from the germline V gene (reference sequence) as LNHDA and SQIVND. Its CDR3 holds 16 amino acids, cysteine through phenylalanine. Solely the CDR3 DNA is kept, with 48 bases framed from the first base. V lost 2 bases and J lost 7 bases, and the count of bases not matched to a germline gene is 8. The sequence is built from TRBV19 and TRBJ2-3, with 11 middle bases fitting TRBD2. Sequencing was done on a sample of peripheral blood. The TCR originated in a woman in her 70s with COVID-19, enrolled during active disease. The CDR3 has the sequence CASSIIDTSGGNTQYF. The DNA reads TGTGCCAGTAGTATAATCGATACTAGCGGGGGAAATACGCAGTATTTT.